The rows below give T cell receptor beta chains drawn from one sample of a study of radiotherapy plus CTLA-4 blockade in lung cancer. The table came from immunoSEQ multiplex PCR; TCRdb's copy has only in-frame clones and leaves some out. This table has 80,000 to 100,000 clones, approximately 78% appearing once. The material was peripheral blood, obtained from a patient treated with radiotherapy plus ipilimumab. The receptors were gathered from a human donor with non-small cell lung cancer who had a partial response to radiotherapy plus ipilimumab. The CDR3 runs from the conserved cysteine through the conserved F or W. D genes are given only for firm matches. Size tells how often a clone was seen (once, few, many) or the class of an expanded clone, and some rows leave it out.

>TRBD1|TRBJ2-2|-|TRBV30
CAWTPGTGGPTGELFF
TGTGCCTGGACTCCGGGGACAGGGGGCCCCACCGGGGAGCTGTTTTTT
>-|TRBJ2-1|once|TRBV19
CASRFSVGSYYNEQFF
TGTGCCAGTAGATTTTCTGTGGGGAGCTACTACAATGAGCAGTTCTTC
>-|TRBJ1-4|-|TRBV29-1
CSATGFGEKLFF
TGCAGCGCGACGGGGTTTGGCGAAAAACTGTTTTTT
>TRBD2|TRBJ2-7|few|TRBV7-9
CASSRRGREEGEQYF
TGTGCCAGCAGCCGACGGGGGCGGGAGGAGGGAGAGCAGTACTTC
>-|TRBJ2-1|-|TRBV11-3
CASSLRGGSSYNEQFF
TGTGCCAGCAGCTTAAGGGGCGGAAGCTCCTACAATGAGCAGTTCTTC
>-|TRBJ2-5|-|TRBV21-1
CASRRWRETQYF
TGTGCCAGTCGTAGGTGGCGGGAGACCCAGTACTTC
>TRBD1|TRBJ1-3|-|TRBV28
CASSLTGVRNTIYF
TGTGCCAGCAGCCTAACAGGGGTGAGAAACACCATATATTTT
>TRBD2|TRBJ2-1|-|TRBV28
CASLRTSGIYNEQFF
TGTGCCAGCCTGAGGACTAGCGGGATCTACAATGAGCAGTTCTTC
>-|TRBJ2-3|-|TRBV15
CATSRDPGDTQYF
TGTGCCACCAGCAGAGACCCGGGTGATACGCAGTATTTT
>-|TRBJ1-1|once|TRBV7-2
CASSLQGNTEAFF
TGTGCCAGCAGCCTCCAGGGAAATACTGAAGCTTTCTTT
>TRBD1|TRBJ2-3|-|TRBV14
CASSPAGQGQQYF
TGTGCCAGCAGCCCCGCAGGACAGGGTCAGCAGTATTTT
>-|TRBJ2-1|-|TRBV5-1
CASSFTGSRAEQFF
TGCGCCAGCAGCTTTACGGGTTCGAGGGCTGAGCAGTTCTTC
>-|TRBJ2-2|-|TRBV27
CASSRYTGELFF
TGTGCCAGCAGCCGTTATACCGGGGAGCTGTTTTTT
>TRBD2|TRBJ2-7|-|TRBV11-2
CASSFSGSSYEQYF
TGTGCCAGCAGCTTTAGCGGGAGCTCCTACGAGCAGTACTTC
>-|TRBJ1-5|-|TRBV2
CASTLEQGEQPQHF
TGTGCCAGCACCCTAGAACAGGGCGAGCAGCCCCAGCATTTT
>TRBD1|TRBJ2-7|-|TRBV2
CASSEAGDRGVYEQYF
TGTGCCAGCAGTGAAGCGGGGGACAGGGGGGTCTACGAGCAGTACTTC
>TRBD1|TRBJ1-4|-|TRBV5-3
CARNHRTGWNEKLFF
TGTGCCAGAAACCATCGGACAGGTTGGAATGAAAAACTGTTTTTT
>-|TRBJ2-1|-|TRBV2
CASSGTAYNEQFF
TGTGCCAGCAGTGGGACTGCTTACAATGAGCAGTTCTTC
>-|TRBJ2-1|-|TRBV21-1
CAILQRTRLSAYNEQFF
TGTGCCATACTTCAGCGGACCCGACTCTCTGCCTACAATGAGCAGTTCTTC
>TRBD1|TRBJ1-1|once|TRBV10-2
CASKDRSNTEAFF
TGCGCCAGCAAGGACAGGTCGAACACTGAAGCTTTCTTT
>TRBD1|TRBJ1-2|-|TRBV29-1
CSAWDRGGYTF
TGCAGCGCTTGGGACAGGGGTGGCTACACCTTC
>-|TRBJ1-5|-|TRBV21-1
CASSNRPGTGSKGNQPQHF
TGTGCCAGCAGCAATCGCCCCGGGACAGGGAGTAAGGGCAATCAGCCCCAGCATTTT
>TRBD1|TRBJ2-5|-|TRBV7-9
CASTRGQGSQETQYF
TGTGCCAGCACGAGGGGACAGGGGTCCCAAGAGACCCAGTACTTC
>-|TRBJ2-7|once|TRBV6-4
CASSDAWGLGEQYF
TGTGCCAGCAGTGACGCTTGGGGGCTCGGCGAGCAGTACTTC
>TRBD2|TRBJ2-7|-|TRBV9
CASSVGGSGSYNEQYF
TGTGCCAGCAGCGTAGGCGGGAGCGGGAGTTACAACGAGCAGTACTTC
>-|TRBJ1-2|-|TRBV11-3
CASSLRVRGTYYGYTF
TGTGCCAGCAGCTTACGGGTCAGGGGAACATACTATGGCTACACCTTC
>TRBD1|TRBJ2-7|few|TRBV10-3
CAISDRTGGVREQYF
TGTGCCATCAGTGACAGGACAGGGGGGGTGAGAGAGCAGTACTTC
>TRBD1|TRBJ2-7|-|TRBV27
CASIPRGLGGEQYF
TGTGCCAGCATCCCGAGGGGGCTTGGTGGCGAGCAGTACTTC
>-|TRBJ2-1|-|TRBV7-2
CASSLAGTDSRYNEQFF
TGTGCCAGCAGCTTAGCGGGCACGGACAGTCGTTACAATGAGCAGTTCTTC
>-|TRBJ2-1|-|TRBV19
CATSGWERLSYNEQFF
TGTGCCACCTCAGGTTGGGAGCGCCTCTCCTACAATGAGCAGTTCTTC
>-|TRBJ2-7|-|TRBV28
CASSLSGRGTYEQYF
TGTGCCAGCAGTTTATCGGGCAGGGGCACTTACGAGCAGTACTTC